A selection of T cell receptor beta chains follows, all from one sample in a study of blood T cell repertoires in COVID-19. The repertoire was sequenced with immunoSEQ multiplex PCR; TCRdb's copy has only in-frame clones and lacks some. In the table there are approximately 250,000 clones, around 87% of which are singletons. Sequenced material: peripheral blood. The source is a woman aged 55-70 years with COVID-19, enrolled during active disease. CDR3s include the opening cysteine and the closing phenylalanine or tryptophan. Each record gives: D gene, V gene, clone size, J gene, CDR3 protein, CDR3 DNA. A D gene is named only where the DNA matches it firmly. Clone size is stated in some rows and not others, as once, few, many or a class when expanded.

NA	TRBV7-2	NA	TRBJ2-7	CASSRTGSSYEQYF	TGTGCCAGCAGCCGGACTGGGAGCTCCTACGAGCAGTACTTC
NA	TRBV4-1	NA	TRBJ2-7	CASSQSPLPYEQYF	TGCGCCAGCAGCCAAAGCCCTCTCCCCTACGAGCAGTACTTC
NA	TRBV5-6	NA	TRBJ2-1	CASSFLLIHEQFF	TGTGCCAGCAGCTTCTTACTCATTCATGAGCAGTTCTTC
TRBD1	TRBV14	NA	TRBJ2-5	CASSQDRANQETQYF	TGTGCCAGCAGCCAGGACAGGGCAAACCAAGAGACCCAGTACTTC
TRBD1	TRBV27	once	TRBJ1-2	CASSFAGGVYGYTF	TGTGCCAGCAGTTTCGCAGGGGGCGTCTATGGCTACACCTTC
TRBD2	TRBV9	NA	TRBJ2-3	CASSALAGVPVSTDTQYF	TGTGCCAGCAGCGCCCTAGCGGGAGTCCCCGTTAGCACAGATACGCAGTATTTT
NA	TRBV4-2	NA	TRBJ1-2	CASSAYRDVYGYTF	TGTGCCAGCAGCGCATACAGGGACGTCTATGGCTACACCTTC
TRBD1	TRBV30	NA	TRBJ1-6	CAWDRGRDSPLHF	TGTGCCTGGGACAGGGGAAGAGATTCACCCCTCCACTTT
TRBD1	TRBV29-1	once	TRBJ2-2	CSAFDRGGTGELFF	TGCAGCGCATTTGACAGGGGGGGCACCGGGGAGCTGTTTTTT
NA	TRBV29-1	NA	TRBJ2-5	CSVELAQGPWTQYF	TGCAGCGTTGAACTGGCTCAGGGTCCTTGGACCCAGTACTTC
TRBD1	TRBV5-4	NA	TRBJ1-1	CASSLGTGVEAFF	TGTGCCAGCAGCTTGGGGACAGGGGTAGAAGCTTTCTTT
NA	TRBV30	NA	TRBJ1-5	CAWSVREGQPQHF	TGTGCCTGGAGTGTCCGGGAAGGGCAGCCCCAGCATTTT
NA	TRBV27	NA	TRBJ1-3	CASSRTAGNTIYF	TGTGCCAGCAGCCGGACTGCTGGAAACACCATATATTTT
NA	TRBV29-1	NA	TRBJ2-3	CSVVIADTQYF	TGCAGCGTTGTAATTGCGGATACGCAGTATTTT
TRBD2	TRBV13	NA	TRBJ2-1	CASSRLLATSYNEQFF	TGTGCCAGCAGCCGACTACTAGCGACCTCCTACAATGAGCAGTTCTTC